The TCR beta chain under discussion was sequenced for a study of blood T cell repertoires in COVID-19. The CDR3 is 15 amino acids. Germline values: CDR1 MNHEY, CDR2 SVGAGI. V was trimmed by 5 bases and J by 2 bases, leaving 13 bases between them. Profiling relied on immunoSEQ multiplex PCR, and the TCRdb table lists in-frame clones only, not all of them. This sample has about 120,000 clones, with roughly three quarters found just once. The sequence was collected from an elderly woman with acute or convalescent COVID-19. Sequencing was carried out using peripheral blood. This chain uses TRBV6-5 with TRBJ1-5; no firm D call. The CDR3 DNA is TGTGCCAGCAGTCCGACTACGGAGGGCAATCAGCCCCAGCATTTT. Protein product: CASSPTTEGNQPQHF.